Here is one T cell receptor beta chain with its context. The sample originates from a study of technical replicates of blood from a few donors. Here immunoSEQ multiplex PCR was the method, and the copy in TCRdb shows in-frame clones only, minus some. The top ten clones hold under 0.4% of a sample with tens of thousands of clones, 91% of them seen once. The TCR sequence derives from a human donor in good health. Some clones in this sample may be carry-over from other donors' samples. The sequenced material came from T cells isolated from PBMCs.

The CDR3 loop reads CASSDLAGGPMNEQFF. The CDR3 bases are TGTGCCAGCAGTGATCTAGCGGGAGGGCCAATGAATGAGCAGTTCTTC. The rearrangement uses TRBV2 and TRBJ2-1; 12 bases fit TRBD2. The CDR3 sequence is 16 residues long. V lost 3 bases and J lost 7; bases outside the gene matches: 7. The germline CDR1 and CDR2 sequences are SNHLY and FYNNEI.